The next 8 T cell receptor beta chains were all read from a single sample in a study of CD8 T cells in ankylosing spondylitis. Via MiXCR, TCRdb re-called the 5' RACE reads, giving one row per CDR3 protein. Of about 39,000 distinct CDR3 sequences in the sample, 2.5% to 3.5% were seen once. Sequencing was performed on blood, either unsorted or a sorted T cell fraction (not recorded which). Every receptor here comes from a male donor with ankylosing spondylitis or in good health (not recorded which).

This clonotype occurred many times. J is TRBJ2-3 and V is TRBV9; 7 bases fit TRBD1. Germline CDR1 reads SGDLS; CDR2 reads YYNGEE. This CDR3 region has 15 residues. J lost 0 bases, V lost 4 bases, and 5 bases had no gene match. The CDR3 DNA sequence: TGTGCCAGCAGCCCCGGGGACAGAAGCACAGATACGCAGTATTTT. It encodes CASSPGDRSTDTQYF.

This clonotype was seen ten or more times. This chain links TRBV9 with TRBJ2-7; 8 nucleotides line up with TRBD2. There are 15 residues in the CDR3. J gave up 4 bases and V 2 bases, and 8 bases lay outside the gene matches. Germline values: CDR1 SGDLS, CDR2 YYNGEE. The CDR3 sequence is CASSVRQAGVYEQYV. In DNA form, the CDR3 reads TGTGCCAGCAGCGTCAGACAAGCGGGGGTGTACGAGCAGTACGTC.

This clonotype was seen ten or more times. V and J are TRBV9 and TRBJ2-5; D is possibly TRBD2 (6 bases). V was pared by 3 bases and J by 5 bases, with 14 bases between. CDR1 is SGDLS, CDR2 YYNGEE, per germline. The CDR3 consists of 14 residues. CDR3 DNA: TGTGCCAGCAGCGCGAGGGGAGGCTTGGAGACCCAGTACTTC. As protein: CASSARGGLETQYF.

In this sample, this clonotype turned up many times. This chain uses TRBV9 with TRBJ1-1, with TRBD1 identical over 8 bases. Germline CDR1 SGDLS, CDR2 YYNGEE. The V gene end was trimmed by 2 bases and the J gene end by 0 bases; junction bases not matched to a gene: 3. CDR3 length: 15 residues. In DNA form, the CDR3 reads TGTGCCAGCAGCGTCGGGACAGGCATGAACACTGAAGCTTTCTTT. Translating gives CASSVGTGMNTEAFF.

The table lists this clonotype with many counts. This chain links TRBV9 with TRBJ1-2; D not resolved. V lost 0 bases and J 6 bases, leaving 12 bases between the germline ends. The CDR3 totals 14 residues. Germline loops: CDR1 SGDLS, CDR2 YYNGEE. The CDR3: CASSVGVGSDGYTF. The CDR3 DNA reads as TGTGCCAGCAGCGTAGGGGTAGGGTCGGATGGCTACACCTTC.

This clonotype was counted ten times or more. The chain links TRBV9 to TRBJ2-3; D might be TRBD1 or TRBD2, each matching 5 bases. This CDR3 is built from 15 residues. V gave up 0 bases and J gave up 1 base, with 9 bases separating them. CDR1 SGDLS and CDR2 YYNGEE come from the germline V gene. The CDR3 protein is CASSVGVGGTDTQYF. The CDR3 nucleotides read TGTGCCAGCAGCGTAGGAGTGGGGGGCACAGATACGCAGTATTTT.

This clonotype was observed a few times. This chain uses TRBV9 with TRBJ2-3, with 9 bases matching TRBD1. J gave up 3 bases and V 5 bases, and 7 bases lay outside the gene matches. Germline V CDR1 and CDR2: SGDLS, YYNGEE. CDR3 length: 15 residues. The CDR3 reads CASSRQGVKTDTQYF. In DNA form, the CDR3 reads TGTGCCAGCAGTCGACAGGGGGTGAAAACAGATACGCAGTATTTT.

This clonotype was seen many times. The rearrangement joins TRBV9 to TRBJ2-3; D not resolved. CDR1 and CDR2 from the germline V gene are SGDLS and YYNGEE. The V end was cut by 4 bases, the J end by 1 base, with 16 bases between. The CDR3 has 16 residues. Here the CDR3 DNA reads TGTGCCAGCAGCAAAAAACAAGCGAGAGGCACAGATACGCAGTATTTT. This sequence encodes CASSKKQARGTDTQYF.